The next 27 T cell receptor beta chains were all read from a single sample in a study of blood T cell repertoires in COVID-19. Profiling relied on immunoSEQ multiplex PCR, and the TCRdb table lists in-frame clones only, not all of them. The table records hundreds of thousands of clones, around 89% of them present only once. The sample was peripheral blood. These receptors were taken from a middle-aged man with acute or convalescent COVID-19.

For the CDR3, the DNA is TGTGCCAGCAGTCTATCGACGACAGGGGCTTTCTTT. It specifies CASSLSTTGAFF. This chain uses TRBV12-3 or TRBV12-4 with TRBJ1-1; 7 bases fit TRBD1. The J segment lost 11 bases and the V segment lost 5 bases, leaving 8 bases of the junction unmatched. The CDR3 consists of 12 residues.

The rearrangement uses TRBV5-4 and TRBJ2-3, with 13 bases identical to TRBD2. CDR3 length equals 16 residues. Unmatched junction bases numbered 4, after V lost 1 base and J lost 5 bases. CDR1 SGHNT and CDR2 YYREEE come from the germline V gene (reference sequence). In nucleotides, the CDR3 is TGTGCCAGCAGCTTGACTAGCGGGGGGGCCGGAGATACGCAGTATTTT. Translated, it gives CASSLTSGGAGDTQYF.

This sequence joins TRBV7-2 and TRBJ1-1; 8 positions match TRBD1. Germline V gene sequence: CDR1 SGHTA, CDR2 FQGNSA. Germline trimming cut 5 bases from V and 1 base from J; bases unmatched to any gene: 6. The CDR3 consists of 15 residues. For the CDR3, the DNA is TGTGCCAGCAGCCCACCGGGACAGGCGAACACTGAAGCTTTCTTT. This gives the protein CASSPPGQANTEAFF.

The chain is built from TRBV5-1 and TRBJ2-2; the D is unclear. Germline lookup yields CDR1 SGHRS and CDR2 YFSETQ. Trimming removed 5 bases at V and 6 bases at J, with 14 bases between. The CDR3 loop spans 14 amino acids. This chain's CDR3 is CASREQSLAGELFF. The CDR3 DNA sequence: TGCGCCAGCAGAGAACAGTCGCTCGCCGGGGAGCTGTTTTTT.

This clone came up once. V and J are TRBV24-1 and TRBJ2-1; 9 bases align to TRBD1. Trimming removed 4 bases from V and 8 bases from J; junction bases left unmatched: 11. The CDR3 covers 16 residues. The germline V gene encodes CDR1 KGHDR and CDR2 SFDVKD. Here the CDR3 DNA reads TGTGCCACCAGTGACAATACACAGGGGGCGCGTGATGAGCAGTTCTTC. Amino acids: CATSDNTQGARDEQFF.

The chain combines TRBV24-1 with TRBJ1-5; TRBD1 matches at 8 bases. J was trimmed by 6 bases and V by 3 bases; bases with no gene match: 6. The V gene's germline CDR1 is KGHDR and CDR2 SFDVKD. The CDR3 consists of 15 residues. The CDR3 region is CATSDRTGKGQPQHF. The CDR3 bases are TGTGCCACCAGTGATCGGACAGGGAAGGGTCAGCCCCAGCATTTT.

The rearrangement joins TRBV6-1 to TRBJ1-3; the D gene is possibly TRBD1 (5 bases). This CDR3 is built from 16 residues. V dropped 2 bases and J dropped 2 bases, with 13 bases sitting between them. In germline, CDR1 is MNHNS, CDR2 SASEGT. The CDR3 spells CASSENGAYTGNTIYF. The CDR3 DNA sequence: TGTGCCAGCAGTGAAAATGGGGCGTATACTGGAAACACCATATATTTT.

The chain has TRBV29-1 and TRBJ1-1; D is undetermined. Trimming removed 4 bases at V and 8 bases at J, with 14 bases between. The germline V gene encodes CDR1 SQVTM and CDR2 ANQGSEA. The CDR3 contains 12 residues. CDR3 amino acids: CSVARTSDEAFF. The CDR3 DNA is TGCAGCGTTGCTAGGACTTCCGACGAAGCTTTCTTT. The full variable domain, its missing parts supplied by reference TRBV29-1 and TRBJ1-1, is SAVISQKPSRDICQRGTSLTIQCQVDSQVTMMFWYRQQPGQSLTLIATANQGSEATYESGFVIDKFPISRPNLTFSTLTVSNMSPEDSSIYLCSVARTSDEAFFGQGTRLTVV.

V usage is TRBV19 and J usage is TRBJ1-5; TRBD1 matches 7 bases. Germline values: CDR1 LNHDA, CDR2 SQIVND (reference sequence). V was clipped by 3 bases and J by 5 bases; unmatched bases: 1. The CDR3 sequence is 13 residues long. The CDR3 loop reads CASSITGDQPQHF. The CDR3, as DNA: TGTGCCAGTAGTATTACAGGGGATCAGCCCCAGCATTTT.

The chain carries TRBV2 and TRBJ1-1; D is undetermined. Trimming took off 2 bases at V and 8 bases at J, with 15 bases between the two ends. The CDR3 contains 14 residues. From germline, CDR1 is SNHLY and CDR2 FYNNEI. The CDR3 DNA sequence: TGTGCCAGCAGTGAATATCAGGCGGGCGGGGAAGCTTTCTTT. Protein sequence: CASSEYQAGGEAFF.

J is TRBJ1-1 and V is TRBV5-1; 9 bases fit TRBD1. The V gene end was trimmed by 4 bases and the J gene end by 0 bases; junction bases not matched to a gene: 10. This CDR3 is built from 17 residues. CDR1 is SGHRS and CDR2 is YFSETQ in the germline V gene. CDR3 region: CASSPGQGRSMNTEAFF. In nucleotides, the CDR3 is TGCGCCAGCAGCCCGGGACAGGGTAGAAGTATGAACACTGAAGCTTTCTTT.

The chain couples TRBV5-8 to TRBJ2-1, with D possibly TRBD2 on 6 matching bases. The CDR3 covers 14 residues. The germline V gene has CDR1 SGHTS and CDR2 YDEGEE. V gave up 0 bases and J gave up 2 bases, with 6 bases separating them. CDR3 amino acids: CASSLAGAYNEQFF. The CDR3, as DNA: TGTGCCAGCAGCTTGGCGGGGGCCTACAATGAGCAGTTCTTC. Full variable domain (outside the CDR3, taken from reference TRBV5-8 and TRBJ2-1): EAGVTQSPTHLIKTRGQQATLRCSPISGHTSVYWYQQALGLGLQFLLWYDEGEERNRGNFPPRFSGRQFPNYSSELNVNALELEDSALYLCASSLAGAYNEQFFGPGTRLTVL.

The V gene is TRBV19, the J gene TRBJ2-7; 9 nucleotides match TRBD1. The V gene end was trimmed by 5 bases and the J gene end by 5 bases; junction bases not matched to a gene: 16. The CDR3 spans 17 residues. Germline V gene lookup returns CDR1 LNHDA and CDR2 SQIVND (reference sequence). The CDR3 nucleotides read TGTGCCAGTAGTTCCTTACTTTCGGGACAGGGTGTCCACGAGCAGTACTTC. This sequence encodes CASSSLLSGQGVHEQYF.

The rearrangement uses TRBV24-1 and TRBJ2-1; D remains ambiguous. V was cut by 11 bases and J by 8 bases, with 21 bases left in between. Germline V CDR1 and CDR2: KGHDR, SFDVKD. CDR3 length: 14 residues. Written as DNA, the CDR3 is TGTGCCATTGCCCGGCTAGGCCAACCCCATGAGCAGTTCTTC. Its translation is CAIARLGQPHEQFF.

This chain uses TRBV11-2 with TRBJ2-7; 7 bases are shared with TRBD2. This CDR3 contains 18 residues. Germline assignment: CDR1 SGHAT and CDR2 FQNNGV. The V segment lost 1 base and the J segment 1 base; nucleotides outside the gene matches: 13. CDR3 coding DNA: TGTGCCAGCAGCTTAGTAAGGCGGGGAGGGGCGGGGTCCTACGAGCAGTACTTC. Translated: CASSLVRRGGAGSYEQYF.

This clone was seen only a few times. V is TRBV5-1 and J is TRBJ1-1; TRBD1 matches 8 bases. This CDR3 contains 14 residues. The trim removed 5 bases at V and 1 base at J, leaving 4 bases unmatched. In germline, CDR1 is SGHRS, CDR2 YFSETQ. In nucleotides, the CDR3 is TGCGCCAGCAGGTTCCAGGGGGCGAACACTGAAGCTTTCTTT. As protein: CASRFQGANTEAFF.

The chain carries TRBV15 and TRBJ2-7, with TRBD1 as a possible D gene (5 bases). From germline, CDR1 is LNHNV and CDR2 YYDKDF (reference sequence). The CDR3 runs to 13 residues. V was pared by 2 bases and J by 2 bases, with 7 bases between. The CDR3 DNA reads TGTGCCACCAGCAGATCGACAGCCTACGAGCAGTACTTC. This gives the protein CATSRSTAYEQYF.

This clone was seen only once. This chain uses TRBV2 with TRBJ2-4; 9 bases are shared with TRBD1. From germline, CDR1 is SNHLY and CDR2 FYNNEI. Germline trimming cut 6 bases from V and 8 bases from J; bases unmatched to any gene: 2. The CDR3 is 12 residues long. The CDR3 DNA reads TGTGCCAGCAGGGACAGGGGTTACATTCAGTACTTC. Its translation: CASRDRGYIQYF.

The chain links TRBV21-1 to TRBJ2-3; the D segment call TRBD2 is taken from the table without a DNA check. TRBV21-1 is given as a pseudogene. The CDR3 runs to 18 residues. The CDR3, as DNA: TGTGCCAGCAGCAAACCACTTACTGATGGGACTAGCACAGATACGCAGTATTTT. It encodes CASSKPLTDGTSTDTQYF.

The V call is TRBV4-1, the J call TRBJ2-3; TRBD1 agrees at 7 bases. The CDR3 is 17 amino acids. Germline trimming cut 0 bases from V and 4 bases from J; bases unmatched to any gene: 10. Germline CDR1 MGHRA, CDR2 YSYEKL. CDR3: CASSQDLGGQLPDTQYF. The CDR3, as DNA: TGCGCCAGCAGCCAAGATCTTGGGGGACAGCTCCCAGATACGCAGTATTTT.

V is TRBV5-5 and J is TRBJ1-4; 9 bases fit TRBD1. The CDR3 length is 13 residues. V was pared by 3 bases and J by 10 bases, with 4 bases of the junction left unmatched. Germline values: CDR1 SGHKS, CDR2 YYEKEE (reference sequence). CDR3: CASSWTGEGKLFF. The CDR3 DNA reads TGTGCCAGCAGCTGGACAGGGGAGGGAAAACTGTTTTTT.

The chain recombines TRBV5-4 with TRBJ1-4, with D unresolved. The CDR3 loop spans 12 amino acids. Germline-derived CDR1 and CDR2 are SGHNT and YYREEE (reference sequence). V lost 4 bases and J 7 bases, leaving 8 bases between the germline ends. CDR3 DNA sequence: TGTGCCAGCAGCAGAAACAGTGAAAAACTGTTTTTT. Protein: CASSRNSEKLFF.

The V and J genes are TRBV3-1 (or the pseudogene TRBV3-2) and TRBJ1-3; 8 nucleotides line up with TRBD1. With 7 bases clipped from V and 1 base from J, the junction kept 12 bases outside the gene matches. This CDR3 is 17 amino acids long. Germline CDR1 reads LGHDT; CDR2 reads YNNKEL (reference sequence). The CDR3 DNA reads as TGTGCCAGCAACTCTCTCGGACAGGGAGGATCTGGAAACACCATATATTTT. Protein product: CASNSLGQGGSGNTIYF.

V is TRBV24-1 and J is TRBJ2-7, with 8 bases matching TRBD1. The CDR3 has 15 residues. The junction had 6 bases not matched to a gene; V was cut back by 5 bases and J by 1 base. Per the germline V gene, CDR1 is KGHDR and CDR2 is SFDVKD. CDR3 protein: CATSASGTGSYEQYF. The CDR3 region has the DNA TGTGCCACCAGTGCGTCCGGGACAGGTTCCTACGAGCAGTACTTC.

CDR3 residues: CASSGWSGGNTIYF. DNA for the CDR3: TGTGCCAGCAGCGGCTGGTCGGGTGGAAACACCATATATTTT. The J gene is TRBJ1-3, the V gene TRBV9; D unresolved. Germline lookup yields CDR1 SGDLS and CDR2 YYNGEE. The CDR3 spans 14 residues. V lost 3 bases to trimming and J lost 3 bases, with 10 bases between them.

The rearrangement uses TRBV6-5 and TRBJ2-7; possibly TRBD1 for D (5 bases). With 2 bases removed from V and 1 base from J, the gap between germline ends came to 9 bases. CDR1 MNHEY and CDR2 SVGAGI come from the germline V gene. CDR3 length: 14 amino acids. The CDR3 DNA reads as TGTGCCAGCAGTTACCAGGGTGGATCCTACGAGCAGTACTTC. Residues: CASSYQGGSYEQYF.

This rearrangement joins TRBV7-7 to TRBJ1-5; D ambiguous. The CDR3 sequence is 13 residues long. Germline V gene data show CDR1 as SSHAT and CDR2 as FNYEAQ (reference sequence). The V and J ends lost 4 bases and 9 bases respectively, with 13 bases between them. The DNA of the CDR3 is TGTGCCAGCAGCTCCTCCGCGACAACGCCCCAGCATTTT. It codes for CASSSSATTPQHF.